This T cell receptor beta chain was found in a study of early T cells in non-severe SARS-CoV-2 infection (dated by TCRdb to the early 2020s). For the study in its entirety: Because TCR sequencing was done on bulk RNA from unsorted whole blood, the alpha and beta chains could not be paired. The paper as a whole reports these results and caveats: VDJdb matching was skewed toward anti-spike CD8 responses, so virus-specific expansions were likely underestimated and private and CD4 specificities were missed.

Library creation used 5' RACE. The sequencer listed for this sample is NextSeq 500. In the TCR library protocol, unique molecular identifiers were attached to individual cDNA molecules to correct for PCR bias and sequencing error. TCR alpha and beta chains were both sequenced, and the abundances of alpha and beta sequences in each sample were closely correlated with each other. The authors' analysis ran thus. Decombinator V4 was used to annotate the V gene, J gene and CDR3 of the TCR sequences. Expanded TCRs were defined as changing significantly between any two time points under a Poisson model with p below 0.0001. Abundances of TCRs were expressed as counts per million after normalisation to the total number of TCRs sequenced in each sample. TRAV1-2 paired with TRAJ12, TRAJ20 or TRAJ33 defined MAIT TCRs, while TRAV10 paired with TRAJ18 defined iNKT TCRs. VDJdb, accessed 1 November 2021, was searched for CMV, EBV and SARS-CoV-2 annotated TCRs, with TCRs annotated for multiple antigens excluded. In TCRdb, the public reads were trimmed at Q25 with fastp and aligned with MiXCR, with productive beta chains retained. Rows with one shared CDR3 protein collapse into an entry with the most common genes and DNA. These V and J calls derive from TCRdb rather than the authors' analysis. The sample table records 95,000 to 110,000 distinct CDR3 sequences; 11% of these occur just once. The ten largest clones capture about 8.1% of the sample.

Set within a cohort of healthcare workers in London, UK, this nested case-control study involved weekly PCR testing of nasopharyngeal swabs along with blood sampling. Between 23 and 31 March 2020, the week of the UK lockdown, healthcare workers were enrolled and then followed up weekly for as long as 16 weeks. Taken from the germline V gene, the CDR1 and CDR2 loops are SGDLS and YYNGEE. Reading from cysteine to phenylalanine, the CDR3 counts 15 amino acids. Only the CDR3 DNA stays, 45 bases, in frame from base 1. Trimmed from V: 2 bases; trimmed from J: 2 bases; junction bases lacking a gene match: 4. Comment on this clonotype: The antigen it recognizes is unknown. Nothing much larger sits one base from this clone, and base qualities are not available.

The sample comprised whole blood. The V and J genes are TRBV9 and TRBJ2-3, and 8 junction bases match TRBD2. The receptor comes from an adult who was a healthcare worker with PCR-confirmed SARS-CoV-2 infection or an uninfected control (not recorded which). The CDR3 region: CASSVLGLATDTQYF. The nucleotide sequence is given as TGTGCCAGCAGCGTTCTCGGACTAGCCACAGATACGCAGTATTTT.